Presented here are 12 T cell receptor beta chains from one specimen sequenced in a study of blood T cell repertoires in COVID-19. Sequenced by immunoSEQ multiplex PCR; TCRdb stores in-frame clones only, minus some. The sample has more than 130,000 clones; 80% to 90% are singletons. Material for sequencing was peripheral blood. Receptors originate from a woman in her forties with acute or convalescent COVID-19.

This chain connects TRBV12-5 to TRBJ1-1; D might be TRBD1 (6 bases). Per germline, CDR1 LGHNT and CDR2 FRNRAP. This CDR3 region has 16 residues. Trimming stripped 0 bases from V and 0 bases from J, with 11 bases between. Here the CDR3 reads CASGLVLGGVNTEAFF. The CDR3 region has the DNA TGTGCTAGTGGTTTGGTATTAGGGGGAGTGAACACTGAAGCTTTCTTT.

Concerning this clone: The sample contains more than one DNA sequence encoding this CDR3. This rearrangement joins TRBV5-1 to TRBJ2-5, with D possibly TRBD2 on 6 matching bases. Germline V gives CDR1 SGHRS, CDR2 YFSETQ. The CDR3 extends over 14 amino acids. V gave up 1 base and J gave up 4 bases, with 11 bases separating them. In DNA, the CDR3 is TGCGCCAGCAGCTTGACCGGGGGAGGAGAGACCCAGTACTTC. It specifies CASSLTGGGETQYF.

J is TRBJ2-7 and V is TRBV24-1; possibly TRBD1 for D (6 bases). Trimming cost V 4 bases and J 8 bases, with 20 bases left between them. The CDR3 is 15 amino acids. Germline CDR1 KGHDR, CDR2 SFDVKD. The CDR3 DNA follows: TGTGCCACCAGTGACCCTATGGACAGTGTTAACCAGCAGTACTTC. It translates to CATSDPMDSVNQQYF.

This clone was counted between two and nine times. The genes are TRBV15 and TRBJ2-7; 10 bases are shared with TRBD2. The CDR3 is 14 residues long. Per germline, CDR1 LNHNV and CDR2 YYDKDF (reference sequence). The junction had 7 bases not matched to a gene; V was cut back by 8 bases and J by 3 bases. CDR3 sequence (DNA): TGTGCCACCCCATCTAGCGGGGGCCGCTACGAGCAGTACTTC. Translated, it gives CATPSSGGRYEQYF.

As for this clone: Other nucleotide sequences from this sample produce the same CDR3. The chain couples TRBV5-1 to TRBJ1-4; TRBD1 aligns across 9 bases. Germline V gene data show CDR1 as SGHRS and CDR2 as YFSETQ. V was clipped by 4 bases and J by 8 bases; unmatched bases: 6. The CDR3 has 14 amino acids. CDR3 DNA: TGCGCCAGCAGCGCGGGACAGGGAGGGGAAAAACTGTTTTTT. This translates into CASSAGQGGEKLFF.

The chain links TRBV10-3 to TRBJ2-1, with TRBD2 matching 15 bases. CDR3 length equals 20 residues. Germline CDR1 ENHRY, CDR2 SYGVKD. V trimming: 0 bases; J trimming: 1 base; junction bases outside the gene matches: 7. The CDR3 DNA is TGTGCCATCAGTGAGTCCCCGGGACTAGCGGGAGGAGGGTCCTACAATGAGCAGTTCTTC. Its translation is CAISESPGLAGGGSYNEQFF.

CDR3 sequence: CASSVGSGANYGYTF. CDR3 coding DNA: TGTGCCAGCAGCGTCGGATCCGGGGCTAACTATGGCTACACCTTC. The chain carries TRBV9 and TRBJ1-2; D not certain. V lost 2 bases, J lost 0 bases, and 11 bases lay in between. Per the germline V gene, CDR1 is SGDLS and CDR2 is YYNGEE. The CDR3 contains 15 residues. Combining the CDR3 with reference TRBV9 and TRBJ1-2 gives the whole variable domain DSGVTQTPKHLITATGQRVTLRCSPRSGDLSVYWYQQSLDQGLQFLIQYYNGEERAKGNILERFSAQQFPDLHSELNLSSLELGDSALYFCASSVGSGANYGYTFGSGTRLTVV.

This clone was counted ten times or more. The genes are TRBV3-1 (or the pseudogene TRBV3-2) and TRBJ1-6; D is unresolved. CDR3 size: 16 residues. The germline V and J ends were trimmed by 0 bases and 9 bases, with 15 bases remaining between them. Germline lookup yields CDR1 LGHDT and CDR2 YNNKEL (reference sequence). The CDR3 DNA reads TGTGCCAGCAGCCAAGAATCTGCAGGCGAGGGTTCACCCCTCCACTTT. This gives the protein CASSQESAGEGSPLHF.

Here the CDR3 reads CASSSGGGFTDTQYF. As DNA, the CDR3 is TGTGCCAGCAGCTCTGGAGGCGGTTTCACAGATACGCAGTATTTT. The chain employs TRBV5-4 and TRBJ2-3; possibly TRBD2 for D (5 bases). V gave up 3 bases and J gave up 2 bases, with 13 bases separating them. The CDR3 is 15 amino acids. Germline V CDR1 and CDR2: SGHNT, YYREEE (reference sequence).

V and J are TRBV29-1 and TRBJ1-5, with 7 bases fitting TRBD1. The CDR3 is 13 amino acids. The V and J ends lost 5 bases and 9 bases, in that order; junction bases with no gene match: 10. Per the germline V gene, CDR1 is SQVTM and CDR2 is ANQGSEA. CDR3 sequence (DNA): TGCAGCGTTTCGAGGGGGCGCGAGGGGCCCCAGCATTTT. Translating it yields CSVSRGREGPQHF.

The chain links TRBV5-6 to TRBJ2-6; maybe TRBD2 (6 bases). The V gene's germline CDR1 is SGHDT and CDR2 YYEEEE. The ends were cut back, 4 bases at V and 7 bases at J, with 18 bases in the middle. The CDR3 extends over 16 amino acids. This CDR3 reads CASSGGTGSRANVLTF. The CDR3, as DNA: TGTGCCAGCAGCGGAGGGACGGGCTCGAGAGCCAACGTCCTGACTTTC.

This clone has just a few counts. This chain uses TRBV30 with TRBJ1-2; D is possibly TRBD1 (5 bases). The CDR3 consists of 14 residues. The germline V and J ends were trimmed by 1 base and 4 bases, with 13 bases remaining between them. Germline V gene lookup returns CDR1 GTSNPN and CDR2 SVGIG (reference sequence). The CDR3 spells CAWSEAGRVYGYTF. The CDR3 DNA follows: TGTGCCTGGAGTGAAGCAGGGAGGGTCTATGGCTACACCTTC.